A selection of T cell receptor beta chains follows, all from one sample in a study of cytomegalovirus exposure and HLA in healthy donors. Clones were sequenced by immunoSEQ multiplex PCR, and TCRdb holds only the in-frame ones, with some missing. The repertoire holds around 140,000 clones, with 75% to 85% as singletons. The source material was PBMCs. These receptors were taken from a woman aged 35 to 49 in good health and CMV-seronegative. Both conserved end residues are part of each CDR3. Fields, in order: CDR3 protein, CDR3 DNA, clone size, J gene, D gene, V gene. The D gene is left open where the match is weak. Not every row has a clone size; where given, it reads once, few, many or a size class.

cdr3_aa: CASSPPRENTEAFF
cdr3_nt: TGTGCCAGCAGTCCCCCCCGGGAGAACACTGAAGCTTTCTTT
clone_size: .
j_call: TRBJ1-1
d_call: .
v_call: TRBV28

cdr3_aa: CASSPNPRSSGANVLTF
cdr3_nt: TGCGCCAGCAGCCCCAACCCGAGGAGCTCTGGGGCCAACGTCCTGACTTTC
clone_size: .
j_call: TRBJ2-6
d_call: .
v_call: TRBV4-3

cdr3_aa: CASTPGQGAREQYF
cdr3_nt: TGCGCCAGCACTCCGGGACAGGGGGCCAGGGAGCAGTACTTC
clone_size: .
j_call: TRBJ2-7
d_call: TRBD1
v_call: TRBV10-2

cdr3_aa: CASSVQGDPYEQYF
cdr3_nt: TGTGCCAGCAGCGTACAGGGGGACCCCTACGAGCAGTACTTC
clone_size: few
j_call: TRBJ2-7
d_call: TRBD1
v_call: TRBV27

cdr3_aa: CASSINSLNTGELFF
cdr3_nt: TGTGCCAGTAGTATCAACAGCCTTAACACCGGGGAGCTGTTTTTT
clone_size: .
j_call: TRBJ2-2
d_call: .
v_call: TRBV19

cdr3_aa: CASSEDSAPTGELFF
cdr3_nt: TGTGCCAGCAGTGAGGACAGTGCGCCCACCGGGGAGCTGTTTTTT
clone_size: .
j_call: TRBJ2-2
d_call: .
v_call: TRBV25-1

cdr3_aa: CASSLVPGSINEKLFF
cdr3_nt: TGTGCCAGCAGCTTAGTTCCGGGTTCCATTAATGAAAAACTGTTTTTT
clone_size: few
j_call: TRBJ1-4
d_call: .
v_call: TRBV7-6

cdr3_aa: CASSPSEGREKLFF
cdr3_nt: TGTGCCAGCTCGCCTTCCGAGGGGAGGGAAAAACTGTTTTTT
clone_size: .
j_call: TRBJ1-4
d_call: .
v_call: TRBV18

cdr3_aa: CASSCEQYF
cdr3_nt: TGTGCCAGCAGCTGCGAGCAGTACTTC
clone_size: .
j_call: TRBJ2-7
d_call: .
v_call: TRBV6-1

cdr3_aa: CASSFSAGNSPLHF
cdr3_nt: TGTGCCAGCAGTTTCTCGGCAGGGAATTCACCCCTCCACTTT
clone_size: .
j_call: TRBJ1-6
d_call: .
v_call: TRBV27

cdr3_aa: CASSLSITGLYEQYF
cdr3_nt: TGTGCCAGCAGTTTATCGATAACGGGACTCTACGAGCAGTACTTC
clone_size: .
j_call: TRBJ2-7
d_call: .
v_call: TRBV27

cdr3_aa: CASRPPEGTRRGYTF
cdr3_nt: TGTGCCAGCAGACCCCCTGAGGGGACTCGGAGGGGCTACACCTTC
clone_size: .
j_call: TRBJ1-2
d_call: .
v_call: TRBV27

cdr3_aa: CSVETGADWGYTF
cdr3_nt: TGCAGCGTTGAGACAGGGGCGGACTGGGGCTACACCTTC
clone_size: .
j_call: TRBJ1-2
d_call: TRBD1
v_call: TRBV29-1

cdr3_aa: CASSSTGKSYEQYF
cdr3_nt: TGTGCCAGCAGCTCGACAGGGAAGTCCTACGAGCAGTACTTC
clone_size: .
j_call: TRBJ2-7
d_call: TRBD1
v_call: TRBV7-3

cdr3_aa: CATTSRGSGSYNEQFF
cdr3_nt: TGTGCCACCACATCCAGGGGTTCGGGCTCCTACAATGAGCAGTTCTTC
clone_size: .
j_call: TRBJ2-1
d_call: .
v_call: TRBV6-6

cdr3_aa: CASSFKRTGTHQETQYF
cdr3_nt: TGTGCCAGCAGCTTTAAAAGGACAGGGACCCACCAAGAGACCCAGTACTTC
clone_size: few
j_call: TRBJ2-5
d_call: TRBD1
v_call: TRBV5-6

cdr3_aa: CASSQKSGQGGGYTF
cdr3_nt: TGTGCCAGCAGCCAAAAGAGCGGACAGGGCGGCGGCTACACCTTC
clone_size: .
j_call: TRBJ1-2
d_call: TRBD1
v_call: TRBV4-2

cdr3_aa: CASSFWGQGANQPQHF
cdr3_nt: TGTGCCAGCAGTTTTTGGGGACAGGGGGCAAATCAGCCCCAGCATTTT
clone_size: .
j_call: TRBJ1-5
d_call: TRBD1
v_call: TRBV6-6

cdr3_aa: CASSLSAYYSFNYGYTF
cdr3_nt: TGTGCCAGCAGTTTATCTGCCTATTACAGCTTTAACTATGGCTACACCTTC
clone_size: .
j_call: TRBJ1-2
d_call: .
v_call: TRBV27

cdr3_aa: CASSDEGQGRRNEQFF
cdr3_nt: TGTGCCAGCAGTGATGAGGGACAGGGGCGACGAAATGAGCAGTTCTTC
clone_size: .
j_call: TRBJ2-1
d_call: TRBD1
v_call: TRBV6-4

cdr3_aa: CASSPGQGYGYTF
cdr3_nt: TGCGCCAGCAGCCCGGGACAGGGGTACGGCTACACCTTC
clone_size: .
j_call: TRBJ1-2
d_call: TRBD1
v_call: TRBV5-1

cdr3_aa: CASSLRSGQGMGGYTF
cdr3_nt: TGCGCCAGCAGCTTGAGGTCCGGGCAGGGCATGGGTGGCTACACCTTC
clone_size: .
j_call: TRBJ1-2
d_call: .
v_call: TRBV5-1

cdr3_aa: CASSYFPGGNYGYTF
cdr3_nt: TGTGCCAGCAGTTACTTCCCCGGGGGGAACTATGGCTACACCTTC
clone_size: .
j_call: TRBJ1-2
d_call: .
v_call: TRBV6-6

cdr3_aa: CASSYPRLNTIYF
cdr3_nt: TGTGCCAGCAGTTACCCCCGGTTGAACACCATATATTTT
clone_size: .
j_call: TRBJ1-3
d_call: .
v_call: TRBV6-6

cdr3_aa: CASSPGHFGEQYF
cdr3_nt: TGTGCCAGCAGTCCGGGACACTTCGGGGAGCAGTACTTC
clone_size: once
j_call: TRBJ2-7
d_call: .
v_call: TRBV28

cdr3_aa: CASSSGQTYEQYF
cdr3_nt: TGCGCCAGCAGCTCGGGACAGACCTACGAGCAGTACTTC
clone_size: .
j_call: TRBJ2-7
d_call: TRBD1
v_call: TRBV5-1

cdr3_aa: CASSQEGRDTQYF
cdr3_nt: TGTGCCAGCAGCCAAGAAGGGAGAGATACGCAGTATTTT
clone_size: .
j_call: TRBJ2-3
d_call: .
v_call: TRBV4-2

cdr3_aa: CASREGDSSNQPQHF
cdr3_nt: TGCGCCAGCAGAGAGGGGGACAGCTCTAATCAGCCCCAGCATTTT
clone_size: once
j_call: TRBJ1-5
d_call: TRBD1
v_call: TRBV5-1

cdr3_aa: CAWSIGGVQPQHF
cdr3_nt: TGTGCCTGGAGCATCGGGGGGGTTCAGCCCCAGCATTTT
clone_size: .
j_call: TRBJ1-5
d_call: .
v_call: TRBV30

cdr3_aa: CASSLDRDYGYTF
cdr3_nt: TGTGCCAGCAGCTTAGACCGGGACTATGGCTACACCTTC
clone_size: .
j_call: TRBJ1-2
d_call: .
v_call: TRBV7-2

cdr3_aa: CASSLHPGQGSGEQYF
cdr3_nt: TGCGCCAGCAGCCTACACCCGGGACAGGGGTCGGGAGAGCAGTACTTC
clone_size: .
j_call: TRBJ2-7
d_call: TRBD1
v_call: TRBV4-3

cdr3_aa: CASSYSGQGEQYF
cdr3_nt: TGTGCCAGCAGTTACTCGGGACAAGGGGAGCAGTACTTC
clone_size: .
j_call: TRBJ2-7
d_call: .
v_call: TRBV6-5

cdr3_aa: CASSQGSGNTIYF
cdr3_nt: TGTGCCAGCAGCCAGGGGTCAGGAAACACCATATATTTT
clone_size: .
j_call: TRBJ1-3
d_call: .
v_call: TRBV7-2

cdr3_aa: CASSLWASGGREQYF
cdr3_nt: TGTGCCAGCAGTTTATGGGCTAGCGGGGGACGCGAGCAGTACTTC
clone_size: .
j_call: TRBJ2-7
d_call: TRBD2
v_call: TRBV28

cdr3_aa: CASSPGRSENSPLHF
cdr3_nt: TGTGCCAGCAGCCCGGGGAGGTCGGAAAATTCACCCCTCCACTTT
clone_size: few
j_call: TRBJ1-6
d_call: .
v_call: TRBV7-6

cdr3_aa: CASGQEVNYGYTF
cdr3_nt: TGTGCCAGCGGCCAGGAGGTCAACTATGGCTACACCTTC
clone_size: .
j_call: TRBJ1-2
d_call: .
v_call: TRBV2

cdr3_aa: CASSTGGAGSGANVLTF
cdr3_nt: TGCGCCAGCAGTACAGGGGGCGCCGGGTCTGGGGCCAACGTCCTGACTTTC
clone_size: .
j_call: TRBJ2-6
d_call: TRBD1
v_call: TRBV5-1

cdr3_aa: CASRLNEVINTEAFF
cdr3_nt: TGTGCCAGCAGGCTAAACGAGGTAATTAACACTGAAGCTTTCTTT
clone_size: .
j_call: TRBJ1-1
d_call: .
v_call: TRBV27

cdr3_aa: CASSDSRGGLGNEQFF
cdr3_nt: TGTGCCAGCAGTGACTCGCGGGGGGGCTTGGGCAATGAGCAGTTCTTC
clone_size: few
j_call: TRBJ2-1
d_call: TRBD2
v_call: TRBV6-4

cdr3_aa: CASSRGDLLLGNTIYF
cdr3_nt: TGCGCCAGCAGCCGCGGGGACCTCCTGTTGGGAAACACCATATATTTT
clone_size: .
j_call: TRBJ1-3
d_call: .
v_call: TRBV5-1

cdr3_aa: CASTWGGRDTGELFF
cdr3_nt: TGTGCCAGCACCTGGGGAGGCAGGGACACCGGGGAGCTGTTTTTT
clone_size: .
j_call: TRBJ2-2
d_call: .
v_call: TRBV2

cdr3_aa: CASSLGMDRDYGYTF
cdr3_nt: TGTGCCAGCAGTCTTGGGATGGACAGGGACTATGGCTACACCTTC
clone_size: once
j_call: TRBJ1-2
d_call: TRBD1
v_call: TRBV27

cdr3_aa: CAINGRGDNEQFF
cdr3_nt: TGTGCCATCAACGGGCGGGGAGACAATGAGCAGTTCTTC
clone_size: .
j_call: TRBJ2-1
d_call: .
v_call: TRBV10-3

cdr3_aa: CSVIQGEDTQYF
cdr3_nt: TGCAGCGTTATCCAGGGTGAAGATACGCAGTATTTT
clone_size: .
j_call: TRBJ2-3
d_call: .
v_call: TRBV29-1

cdr3_aa: CASSPRGSSYNEQFF
cdr3_nt: TGTGCCAGCAGCCCGCGGGGGAGCTCCTACAATGAGCAGTTCTTC
clone_size: few
j_call: TRBJ2-1
d_call: TRBD2
v_call: TRBV7-2

cdr3_aa: CASSPSSVETQYF
cdr3_nt: TGTGCCAGCAGTCCCTCTAGCGTCGAGACCCAGTACTTC
clone_size: once
j_call: TRBJ2-5
d_call: .
v_call: TRBV28